This T cell receptor beta chain was obtained from a study of blood T cells in healthy people across ages. Then a second PCR, running about 7 to 11 cycles, was carried out with a sample-barcoded 5' primer and a J-beta primer mix. A single record per CDR3 protein comes from TCRdb applying MiXCR to the 5' RACE reads. Counted here are roughly 1,800,000 distinct CDR3 sequences, around half occurring once; the ten biggest clones make up less than 2.5%. The source is a woman aged 40 to 49 in good health. Sequenced sample: blood.

DNA of the CDR3: TGCGCCAGCAGACCCATGGCATCCCTCCAAGAGACCCAGTACTTC. Its translation is CASRPMASLQETQYF. This chain connects TRBV5-1 to TRBJ2-5; D unclear. Looked up from germline, CDR1 is SGHRS and CDR2 is YFSETQ. CDR3 length: 15 residues. V lost 5 bases, J lost 1 base, and 15 bases lay in between.